The clone carrying this T cell receptor beta chain was recorded at least ten times. Antigen specificity is unknown. The data originate from a study of early T cells in non-severe SARS-CoV-2 infection. Overall study findings and caveats: The matching step, a VDJdb search, favored anti-spike CD8 responses and missed private and CD4 specificities.

Germline assignment: CDR1 DFQATT and CDR2 SNEGSKA (reference sequence). Germline trimming cut 3 bases from V and 5 bases from J; bases unmatched to any gene: 6. The CDR3 length is 13 residues. Unique molecular identifiers were attached to individual cDNA molecules. TCRdb re-derived calls from the 5' RACE reads in MiXCR, one entry per CDR3 protein. Of tens of thousands of distinct CDR3 sequences listed, under 15% were seen once; the top ten hold around 5%. The specimen sequenced was whole blood. J is TRBJ2-5 and V is TRBV20-1; 7 bases map to TRBD1. The clonotype comes from an adult who was a healthcare worker with PCR-confirmed SARS-CoV-2 infection or an uninfected control (not recorded which). The CDR3: CSARTGRTETQYF. DNA of the CDR3: TGCAGTGCTAGGACAGGGCGGACTGAGACCCAGTACTTC.